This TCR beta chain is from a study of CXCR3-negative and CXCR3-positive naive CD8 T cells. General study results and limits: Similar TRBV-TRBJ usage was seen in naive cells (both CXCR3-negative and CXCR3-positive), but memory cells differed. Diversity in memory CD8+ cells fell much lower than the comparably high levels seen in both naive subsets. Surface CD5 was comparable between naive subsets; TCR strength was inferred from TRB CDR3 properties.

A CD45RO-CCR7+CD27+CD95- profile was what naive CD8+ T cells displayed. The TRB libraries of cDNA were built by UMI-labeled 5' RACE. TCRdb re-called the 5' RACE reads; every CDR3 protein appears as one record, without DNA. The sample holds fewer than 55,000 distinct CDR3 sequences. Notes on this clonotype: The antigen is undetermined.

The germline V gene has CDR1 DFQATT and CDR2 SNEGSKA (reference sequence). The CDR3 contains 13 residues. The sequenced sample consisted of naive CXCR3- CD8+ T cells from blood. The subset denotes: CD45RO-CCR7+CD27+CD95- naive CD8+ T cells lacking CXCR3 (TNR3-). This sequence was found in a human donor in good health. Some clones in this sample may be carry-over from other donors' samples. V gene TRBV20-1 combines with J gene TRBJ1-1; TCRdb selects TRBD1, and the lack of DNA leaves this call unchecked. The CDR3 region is CNVRAGQNTEAFF.